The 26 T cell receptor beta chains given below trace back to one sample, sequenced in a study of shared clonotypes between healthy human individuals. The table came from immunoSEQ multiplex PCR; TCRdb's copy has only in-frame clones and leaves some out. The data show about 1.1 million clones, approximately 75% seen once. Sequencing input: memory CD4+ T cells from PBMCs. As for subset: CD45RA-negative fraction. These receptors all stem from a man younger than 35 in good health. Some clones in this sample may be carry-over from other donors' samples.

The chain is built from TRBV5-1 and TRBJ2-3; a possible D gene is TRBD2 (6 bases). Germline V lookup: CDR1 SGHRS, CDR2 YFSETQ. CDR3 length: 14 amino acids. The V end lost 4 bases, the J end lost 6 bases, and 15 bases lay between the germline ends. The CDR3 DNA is TGCGCCAGCAGCGTGGGACTCCGCGGGGATACGCAGTATTTT. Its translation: CASSVGLRGDTQYF.

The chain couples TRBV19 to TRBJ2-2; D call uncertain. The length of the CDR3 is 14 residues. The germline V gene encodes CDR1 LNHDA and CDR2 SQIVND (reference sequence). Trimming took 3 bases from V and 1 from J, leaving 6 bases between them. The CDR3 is CASSIRLNTGELFF. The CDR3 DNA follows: TGTGCCAGTAGTATCCGCCTGAACACCGGGGAGCTGTTTTTT.

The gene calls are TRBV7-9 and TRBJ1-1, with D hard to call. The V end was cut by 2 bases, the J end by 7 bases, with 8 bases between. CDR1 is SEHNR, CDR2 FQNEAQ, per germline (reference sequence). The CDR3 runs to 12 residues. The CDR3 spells CASSLSEYEAFF. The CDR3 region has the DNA TGTGCCAGCAGCTTATCTGAATATGAAGCTTTCTTT.

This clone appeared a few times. The CDR3 sequence: CASSQGGADEKLFF. In DNA, the CDR3 is TGTGCCAGCAGCCAAGGAGGGGCTGATGAAAAACTGTTTTTT. The rearrangement uses TRBV4-2 and TRBJ1-4; tentative D call: TRBD1 (5 bases). V dropped 1 base and J dropped 6 bases, with 9 bases sitting between them. CDR1 is LGHNA, CDR2 YNFKEQ, per germline. The length of the CDR3 is 14 residues.

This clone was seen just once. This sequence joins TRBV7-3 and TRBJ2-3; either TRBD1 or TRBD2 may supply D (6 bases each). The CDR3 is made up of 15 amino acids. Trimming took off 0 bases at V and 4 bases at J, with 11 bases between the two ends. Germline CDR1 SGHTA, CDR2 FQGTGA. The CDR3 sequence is CASSLTGGAPDTQYF. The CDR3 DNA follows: TGTGCCAGCAGCTTAACCGGGGGCGCCCCAGATACGCAGTATTTT.

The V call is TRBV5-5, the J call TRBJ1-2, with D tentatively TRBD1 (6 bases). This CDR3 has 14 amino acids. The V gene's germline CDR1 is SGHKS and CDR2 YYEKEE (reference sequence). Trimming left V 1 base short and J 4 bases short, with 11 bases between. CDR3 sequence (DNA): TGTGCCAGCAGCTTGTCCGGACAGCCCTATGGCTACACCTTC. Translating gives CASSLSGQPYGYTF.

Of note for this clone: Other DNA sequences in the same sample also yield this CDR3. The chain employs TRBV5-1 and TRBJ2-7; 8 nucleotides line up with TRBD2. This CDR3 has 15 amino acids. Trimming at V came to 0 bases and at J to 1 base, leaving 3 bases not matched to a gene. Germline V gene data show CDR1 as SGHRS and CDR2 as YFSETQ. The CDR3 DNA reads TGCGCCAGCAGCTTGGATGGGACTAGTTCCTACGAGCAGTACTTC. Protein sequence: CASSLDGTSSYEQYF.

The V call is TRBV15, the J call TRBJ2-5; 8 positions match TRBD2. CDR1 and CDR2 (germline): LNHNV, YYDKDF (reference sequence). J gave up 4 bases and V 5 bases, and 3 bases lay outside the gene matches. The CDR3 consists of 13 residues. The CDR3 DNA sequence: TGTGCCACCAGCCCCCGGGAGGGAGAGACCCAGTACTTC. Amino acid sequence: CATSPREGETQYF.

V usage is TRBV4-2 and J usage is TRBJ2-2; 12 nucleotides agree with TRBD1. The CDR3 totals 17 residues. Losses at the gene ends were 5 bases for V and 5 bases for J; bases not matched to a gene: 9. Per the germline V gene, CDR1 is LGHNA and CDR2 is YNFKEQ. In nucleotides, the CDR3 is TGTGCCAGCAGCATTGCCCGGGGACAGGGGGCGACCGGGGAGCTGTTTTTT. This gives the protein CASSIARGQGATGELFF.

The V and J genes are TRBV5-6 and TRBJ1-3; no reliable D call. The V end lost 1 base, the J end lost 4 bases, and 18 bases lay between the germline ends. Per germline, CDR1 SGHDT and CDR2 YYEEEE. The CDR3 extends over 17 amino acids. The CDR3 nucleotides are TGTGCCAGCAGCTTGTGGACCGGGCCGGACTACGGAAACACCATATATTTT. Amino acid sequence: CASSLWTGPDYGNTIYF.

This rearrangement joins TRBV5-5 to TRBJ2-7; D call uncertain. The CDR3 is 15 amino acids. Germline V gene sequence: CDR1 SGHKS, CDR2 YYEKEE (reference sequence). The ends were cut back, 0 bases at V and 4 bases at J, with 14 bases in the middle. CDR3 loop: CASSLGARSWYEQYF. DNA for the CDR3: TGTGCCAGCAGCTTGGGAGCCAGGTCGTGGTACGAGCAGTACTTC. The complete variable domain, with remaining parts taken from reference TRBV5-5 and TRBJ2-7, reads DAGVTQSPTHLIKTRGQQVTLRCSPISGHKSVSWYQQVLGQGPQFIFQYYEKEERGRGNFPDRFSARQFPNYSSELNVNALLLGDSALYLCASSLGARSWYEQYFGPGTRLTVT.

The CDR3, as DNA: TGCGCCAGCAGCCAGGGTAGGGGGACTCCTAATGAAAAACTGTTTTTT. It yields the protein CASSQGRGTPNEKLFF. The chain employs TRBV4-1 and TRBJ1-4; tentatively, D is TRBD1 (6 bases). V was pared by 3 bases and J by 3 bases, with 14 bases between. This CDR3 is 16 amino acids long. CDR1 and CDR2 (germline): MGHRA, YSYEKL.

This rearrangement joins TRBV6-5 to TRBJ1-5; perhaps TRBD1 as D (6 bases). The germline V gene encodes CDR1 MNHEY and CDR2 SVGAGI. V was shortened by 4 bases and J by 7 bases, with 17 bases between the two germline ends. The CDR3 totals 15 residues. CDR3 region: CASSSTGLLDQPQHF. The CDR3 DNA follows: TGTGCCAGCAGTTCCACAGGGTTATTGGACCAGCCCCAGCATTTT.

The CDR3 loop reads CASSQDFYEQYF. The CDR3 DNA is TGCGCCAGCAGCCAAGACTTCTACGAGCAGTACTTC. V usage is TRBV4-1 and J usage is TRBJ2-7; no reliable D call. CDR1 MGHRA and CDR2 YSYEKL come from the germline V gene. Between the trimmed V and J ends, which lost 0 bases and 3 bases, there was a span of 3 bases. CDR3 length: 12 amino acids.

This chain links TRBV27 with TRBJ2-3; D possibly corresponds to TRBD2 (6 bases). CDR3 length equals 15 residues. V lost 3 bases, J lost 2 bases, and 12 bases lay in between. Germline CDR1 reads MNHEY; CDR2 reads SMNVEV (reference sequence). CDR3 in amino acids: CASSLGGANTDTQYF. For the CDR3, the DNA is TGTGCCAGCAGTTTGGGCGGGGCCAACACAGATACGCAGTATTTT.

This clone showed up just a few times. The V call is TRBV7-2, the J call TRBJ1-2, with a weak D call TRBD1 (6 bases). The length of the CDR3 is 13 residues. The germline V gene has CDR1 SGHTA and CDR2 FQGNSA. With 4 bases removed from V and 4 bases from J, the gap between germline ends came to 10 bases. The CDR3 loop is CASSSYRAYGYTF. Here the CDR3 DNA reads TGTGCCAGCAGCTCGTACAGGGCCTATGGCTACACCTTC.

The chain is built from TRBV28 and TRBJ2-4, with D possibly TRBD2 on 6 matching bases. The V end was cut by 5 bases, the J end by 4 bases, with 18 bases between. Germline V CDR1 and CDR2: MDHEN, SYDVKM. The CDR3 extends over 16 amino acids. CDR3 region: CASSHPRPGGKNIQYF. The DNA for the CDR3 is TGTGCCAGCAGTCACCCGAGGCCCGGGGGAAAAAACATTCAGTACTTC.

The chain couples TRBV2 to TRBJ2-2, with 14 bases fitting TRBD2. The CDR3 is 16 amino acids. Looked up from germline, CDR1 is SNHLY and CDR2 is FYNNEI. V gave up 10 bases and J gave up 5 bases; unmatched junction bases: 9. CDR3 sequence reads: CAITGTSGRQTGELFF. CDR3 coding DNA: TGTGCCATAACCGGGACTAGCGGGAGACAAACCGGGGAGCTGTTTTTT.

Written as DNA, the CDR3 is TGTGCCTGGAGTGTACGGGGGACAGGGGTAAACATTCAGTACTTC. Residues: CAWSVRGTGVNIQYF. This chain connects TRBV30 to TRBJ2-4, with 10 bases that match TRBD1. Per the germline V gene, CDR1 is GTSNPN and CDR2 is SVGIG (reference sequence). The CDR3 totals 15 residues. V shed 0 bases and J 6 bases; nucleotides not matched to a gene: 5.

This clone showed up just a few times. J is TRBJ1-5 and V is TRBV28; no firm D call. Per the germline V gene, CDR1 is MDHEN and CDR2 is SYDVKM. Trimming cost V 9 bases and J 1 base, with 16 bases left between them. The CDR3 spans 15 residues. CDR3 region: CASRKLLGSNQPQHF. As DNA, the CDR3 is TGTGCCAGTCGAAAGCTCCTGGGGAGCAATCAGCCCCAGCATTTT.

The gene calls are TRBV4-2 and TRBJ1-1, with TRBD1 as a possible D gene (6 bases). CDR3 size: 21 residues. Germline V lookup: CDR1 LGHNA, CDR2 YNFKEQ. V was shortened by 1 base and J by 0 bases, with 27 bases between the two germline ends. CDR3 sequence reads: CASSQGFLRVRGLMLNTEAFF. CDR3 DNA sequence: TGTGCCAGCAGCCAAGGTTTCCTTCGGGTCAGGGGTTTGATGTTGAACACTGAAGCTTTCTTT.

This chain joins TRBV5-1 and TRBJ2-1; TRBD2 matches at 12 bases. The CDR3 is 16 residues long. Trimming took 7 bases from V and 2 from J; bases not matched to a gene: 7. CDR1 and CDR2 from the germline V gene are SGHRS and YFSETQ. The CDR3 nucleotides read TGCGCCAGCTCCCGGACTAGCGGGACAACCTACAATGAGCAGTTCTTC. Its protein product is CASSRTSGTTYNEQFF.

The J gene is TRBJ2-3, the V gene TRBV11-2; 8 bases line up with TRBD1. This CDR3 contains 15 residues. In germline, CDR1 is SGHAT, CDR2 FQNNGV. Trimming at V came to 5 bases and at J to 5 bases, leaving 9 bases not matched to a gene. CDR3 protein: CASSILGQGIDTQYF. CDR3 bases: TGTGCCAGCAGCATCCTCGGACAGGGAATAGATACGCAGTATTTT. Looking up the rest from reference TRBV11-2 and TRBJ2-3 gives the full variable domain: EAGVAQSPRYKIIEKRQSVAFWCNPISGHATLYWYQQILGQGPKLLIQFQNNGVVDDSQLPKDRFSAERLKGVDSTLKIQPAKLEDSAVYLCASSILGQGIDTQYFGPGTRLTVL.

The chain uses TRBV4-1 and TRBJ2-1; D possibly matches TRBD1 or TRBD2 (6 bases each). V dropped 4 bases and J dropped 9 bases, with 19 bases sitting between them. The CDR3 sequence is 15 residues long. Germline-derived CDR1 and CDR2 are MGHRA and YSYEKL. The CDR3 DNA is TGCGCCAGCAGCCCCCTTTATTCCGGGGGCGTTGAGCAGTTCTTC. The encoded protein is CASSPLYSGGVEQFF.

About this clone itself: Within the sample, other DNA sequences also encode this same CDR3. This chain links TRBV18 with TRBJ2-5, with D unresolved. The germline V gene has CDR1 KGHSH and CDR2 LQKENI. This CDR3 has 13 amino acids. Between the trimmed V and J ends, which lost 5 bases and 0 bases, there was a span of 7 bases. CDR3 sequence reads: CASSSGYQETQYF. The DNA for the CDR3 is TGTGCCAGCTCATCCGGGTACCAAGAGACCCAGTACTTC.

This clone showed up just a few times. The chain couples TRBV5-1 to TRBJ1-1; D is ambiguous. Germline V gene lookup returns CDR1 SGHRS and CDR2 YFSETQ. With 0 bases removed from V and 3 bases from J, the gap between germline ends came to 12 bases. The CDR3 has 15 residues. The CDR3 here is CASSLDSPNHTEAFF. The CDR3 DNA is TGCGCCAGCAGCTTGGACAGCCCAAATCACACTGAAGCTTTCTTT.